Shown below are 18 T cell receptor beta chains from a single sample sequenced in a study of T cell responses to AZD1222 COVID-19 vaccine. Assay: immunoSEQ multiplex PCR; the TCRdb copy retains only in-frame clones and omits some. Of about 160,000 clones in the sample, about 91% were seen once. The starting material was peripheral blood, obtained on day 0 of AZD1222 vaccination. The source is an adult in good health.

The V gene is TRBV9, the J gene TRBJ2-3, with D uncertain. The V end lost 4 bases, the J end lost 5 bases, and 11 bases lay between the germline ends. The CDR3 totals 13 residues. Germline CDR1 is SGDLS and CDR2 is YYNGEE. The CDR3 nucleotides read TGTGCCAGCAGCACCCGTATCGGAGATACGCAGTATTTT. This encodes CASSTRIGDTQYF.

The genes are TRBV19 and TRBJ1-1, with unresolved D. Germline CDR1 is LNHDA and CDR2 is SQIVND (reference sequence). The CDR3 totals 15 residues. V was cut by 3 bases and J by 0 bases, with 11 bases left in between. The CDR3 bases are TGTGCCAGTAGTATCCAATCGCGATTGAACACTGAAGCTTTCTTT. Translated, it gives CASSIQSRLNTEAFF.

The chain couples TRBV24-1 to TRBJ1-2, with D possibly TRBD1 on 5 matching bases. V lost 1 base to trimming and J lost 1 base, with 9 bases between them. The CDR3 extends over 15 amino acids. The V gene's germline CDR1 is KGHDR and CDR2 SFDVKD. CDR3 coding DNA: TGTGCCACCAGTGATTTAGTGGGGGATAACTATGGCTACACCTTC. This translates into CATSDLVGDNYGYTF.

The chain recombines TRBV11-2 with TRBJ2-7; D is possibly TRBD1 or TRBD2 (6 bases each). The V gene lost 5 bases and the J gene lost 6 bases, with 17 bases spanning the gap. The CDR3 is 14 residues long. From germline, CDR1 is SGHAT and CDR2 FQNNGV. The CDR3 DNA follows: TGTGCCAGCAGCCGAAGATCTACGGGGGCCGAGCAGTACTTC. Translated: CASSRRSTGAEQYF.

This chain uses TRBV5-5 with TRBJ1-4; D unresolved. CDR1 and CDR2 (germline): SGHKS, YYEKEE (reference sequence). This CDR3 region has 17 residues. Trimming took off 4 bases at V and 0 bases at J, with 16 bases between the two ends. The CDR3 nucleotides read TGTGCCAGCAGCCCACGAATTAGACAAGCAACTAATGAAAAACTGTTTTTT. It codes for CASSPRIRQATNEKLFF.

This sequence joins TRBV28 and TRBJ2-3; D is perhaps TRBD1 (5 bases). The CDR3 has 15 residues. Trimming cost V 5 bases and J 1 base, with 13 bases left between them. Germline-derived CDR1 and CDR2 are MDHEN and SYDVKM. In nucleotides, the CDR3 is TGTGCCAGCAGTGTTATGTTAGGGGGCACAGATACGCAGTATTTT. Amino acids: CASSVMLGGTDTQYF.

The chain combines TRBV3-1 (or the pseudogene TRBV3-2) with TRBJ2-3, with 8 bases matching TRBD1. Germline assignment: CDR1 LGHDT and CDR2 YNNKEL (reference sequence). The CDR3 covers 16 residues. V gave up 0 bases and J gave up 2 bases; unmatched junction bases: 4. The CDR3 reads CASSQDLGQVTDTQYF. CDR3 sequence (DNA): TGTGCCAGCAGCCAAGATTTGGGACAGGTCACAGATACGCAGTATTTT.

The chain carries TRBV27 and TRBJ2-5; 7 positions agree with TRBD2. Germline values: CDR1 MNHEY, CDR2 SMNVEV (reference sequence). The CDR3 is made up of 16 amino acids. J lost 5 bases, V lost 6 bases, and 15 bases had no gene match. CDR3: CASRPLAGGRGETQYF. In nucleotides, the CDR3 is TGTGCCAGCAGACCCTTAGCGGGCGGGAGAGGGGAGACCCAGTACTTC.

The chain couples TRBV19 to TRBJ1-5; possible D gene TRBD1, 5 bases. The V end was cut by 8 bases, the J end by 0 bases, with 14 bases between. Germline V gives CDR1 LNHDA, CDR2 SQIVND (reference sequence). This CDR3 has 15 amino acids. The CDR3 DNA is TGTGCCAGTCTGACGGGGCCCTATAGCAATCAGCCCCAGCATTTT. It translates to CASLTGPYSNQPQHF.

V usage is TRBV2 and J usage is TRBJ2-3; D is undetermined. This CDR3 has 14 amino acids. From germline, CDR1 is SNHLY and CDR2 FYNNEI. V was cut by 5 bases and J by 2 bases, with 11 bases left in between. In DNA, the CDR3 is TGTGCCAGCAGTTTCTCCCCCCCCACAGATACGCAGTATTTT. Amino acid sequence: CASSFSPPTDTQYF.

The CDR3 DNA follows: TGTGCCAGCAGCTTTGGACAGGGCACGCAGTATTTT. As protein: CASSFGQGTQYF. The V call is TRBV4-2, the J call TRBJ2-3; 8 bases agree with TRBD1. Germline CDR1 is LGHNA and CDR2 is YNFKEQ. The ends lost 5 bases at V and 9 bases at J; junction bases unmatched: 4. The CDR3 covers 12 residues.

This chain uses TRBV3-1 (or the pseudogene TRBV3-2) with TRBJ2-1, with D tentatively TRBD2 (6 bases). The CDR3 totals 14 residues. CDR1 is LGHDT and CDR2 is YNNKEL in the germline V gene (reference sequence). V lost 1 base, J lost 6 bases, and 10 bases lay in between. The CDR3: CASSQAGSRNEQFF. Here the CDR3 DNA reads TGTGCCAGCAGCCAAGCCGGGAGTCGCAATGAGCAGTTCTTC.

The rearrangement joins TRBV3-1 (or the pseudogene TRBV3-2) to TRBJ2-5, with D unclear. The germline V and J ends were trimmed by 2 bases and 5 bases, with 6 bases remaining between them. Looked up from germline, CDR1 is LGHDT and CDR2 is YNNKEL (reference sequence). This CDR3 is built from 12 residues. DNA for the CDR3: TGTGCCAGCAGCCAATTCGGGGAGACCCAGTACTTC. Amino acid sequence: CASSQFGETQYF.

This sequence joins TRBV28 and TRBJ1-2; no definite D call. Trimming pared 6 bases from V and 6 bases from J, leaving 11 bases between. Germline V gene data show CDR1 as MDHEN and CDR2 as SYDVKM. The CDR3 is made up of 12 amino acids. This CDR3 reads CASRIAAHGYTF. As DNA, the CDR3 is TGTGCCAGCAGGATCGCCGCTCATGGCTACACCTTC.

J is TRBJ2-1 and V is TRBV24-1; D perhaps matches TRBD2 (5 bases). Deletions cut 6 bases from V and 1 base from J, with 9 bases between. This CDR3 has 14 residues. The germline V gene encodes CDR1 KGHDR and CDR2 SFDVKD. This CDR3 is CATSLEASYNEQFF. DNA of the CDR3: TGTGCCACCAGTTTGGAGGCGTCCTACAATGAGCAGTTCTTC.

This clone was recorded only once. This chain joins TRBV30 and TRBJ1-5; D gene unclear. The CDR3 spans 12 residues. Trimming took 5 bases from V and 3 from J, leaving 8 bases between them. The germline V gene has CDR1 GTSNPN and CDR2 SVGIG (reference sequence). The CDR3 reads CAWGRNNQPQHF. CDR3 sequence (DNA): TGTGCCTGGGGACGGAACAATCAGCCCCAGCATTTT.

This clone was picked up a small number of times. This sequence joins TRBV6-5 and TRBJ2-7; TRBD1 agrees at 7 bases. V shed 6 bases, J shed 0 bases, and the junction held 5 bases outside the gene matches. This CDR3 contains 14 residues. Germline V gene data show CDR1 as MNHEY and CDR2 as SVGAGI. CDR3 nucleotide sequence: TGTGCCAGCAGGCCCGGGACAGACTCCTACGAGCAGTACTTC. It specifies CASRPGTDSYEQYF.

Of note for this clone: Germline and junction disagree at one end, which may indicate a read error. The genes are TRBV23-1 and TRBJ2-7; D unclear. TRBV23-1 has ORF status, its function being uncertain. CDR3 size: 12 residues. The CDR3 region is CASSQSRRRNGF. CDR3 sequence (DNA): TGCGCCAGCAGTCAATCGAGGCGGCGGAACGGATTC.